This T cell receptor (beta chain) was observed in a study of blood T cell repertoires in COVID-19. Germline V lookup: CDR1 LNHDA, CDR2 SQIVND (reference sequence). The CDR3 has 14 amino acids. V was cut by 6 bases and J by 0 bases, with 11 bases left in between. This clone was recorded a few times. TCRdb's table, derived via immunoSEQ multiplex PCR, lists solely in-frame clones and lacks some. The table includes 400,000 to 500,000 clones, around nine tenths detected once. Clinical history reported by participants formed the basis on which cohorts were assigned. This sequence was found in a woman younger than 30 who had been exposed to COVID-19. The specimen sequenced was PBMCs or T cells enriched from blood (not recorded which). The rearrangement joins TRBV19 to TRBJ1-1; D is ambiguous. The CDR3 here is CASRLLQLNTEAFF. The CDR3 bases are TGTGCCAGTAGGCTGTTACAGTTGAACACTGAAGCTTTCTTT.